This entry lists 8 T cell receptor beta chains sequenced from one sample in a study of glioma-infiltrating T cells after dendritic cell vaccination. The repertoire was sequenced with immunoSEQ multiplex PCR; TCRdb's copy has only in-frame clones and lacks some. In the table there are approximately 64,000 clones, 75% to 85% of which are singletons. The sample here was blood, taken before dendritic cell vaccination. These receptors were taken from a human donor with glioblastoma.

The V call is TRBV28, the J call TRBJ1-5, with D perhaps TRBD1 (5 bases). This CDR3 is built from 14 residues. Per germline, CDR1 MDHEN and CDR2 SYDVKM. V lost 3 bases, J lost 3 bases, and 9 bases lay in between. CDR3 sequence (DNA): TGTGCCAGCAGTTTTGCAGGGCTCAATCAGCCCCAGCATTTT. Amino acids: CASSFAGLNQPQHF.

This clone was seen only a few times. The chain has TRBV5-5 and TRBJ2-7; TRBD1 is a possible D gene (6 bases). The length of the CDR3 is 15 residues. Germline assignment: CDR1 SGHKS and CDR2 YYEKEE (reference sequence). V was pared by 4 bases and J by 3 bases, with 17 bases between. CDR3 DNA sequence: TGTGCCAGCAGCGGCAGGGGATGGCCGGGCTACGAGCAGTACTTC. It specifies CASSGRGWPGYEQYF.

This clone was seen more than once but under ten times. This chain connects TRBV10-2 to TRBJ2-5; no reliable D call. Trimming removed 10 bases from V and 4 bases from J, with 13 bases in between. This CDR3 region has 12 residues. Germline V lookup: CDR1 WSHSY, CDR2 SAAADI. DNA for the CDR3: TGCGCCACCGCAGTTTTCCGAGAGACCCAGTACTTC. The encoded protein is CATAVFRETQYF.

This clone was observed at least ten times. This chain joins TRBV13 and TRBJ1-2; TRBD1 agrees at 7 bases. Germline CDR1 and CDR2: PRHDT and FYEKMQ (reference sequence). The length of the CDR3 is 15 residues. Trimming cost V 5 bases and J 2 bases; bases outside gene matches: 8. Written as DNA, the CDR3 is TGTGCCAGCAGCCATATTGACAGGGAGAACTATGGCTACACCTTC. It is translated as CASSHIDRENYGYTF.

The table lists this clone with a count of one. The CDR3 coding sequence is TGTGCCACCTCGTCGGACAGGCGGAGGTACTATGGCTACACCTTC. Protein sequence: CATSSDRRRYYGYTF. This rearrangement joins TRBV28 to TRBJ1-2; 7 nucleotides agree with TRBD1. The germline V gene has CDR1 MDHEN and CDR2 SYDVKM. Germline trimming cut 10 bases from V and 3 bases from J; bases unmatched to any gene: 14. The CDR3 has 15 residues.

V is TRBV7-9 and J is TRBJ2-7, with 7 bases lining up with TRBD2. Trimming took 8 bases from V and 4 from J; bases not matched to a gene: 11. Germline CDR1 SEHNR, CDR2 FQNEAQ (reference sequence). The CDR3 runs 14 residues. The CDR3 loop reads CASASGGLVYEQYF. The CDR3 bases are TGTGCCAGCGCATCGGGGGGTCTGGTATACGAGCAGTACTTC.

The DNA of the CDR3 is TGTGCCAGTAGGGAACAGGGGGCAAACACCGGGGAGCTGTTTTTT. Residues: CASREQGANTGELFF. The chain combines TRBV19 with TRBJ2-2, with 9 bases identical to TRBD1. V lost 6 bases, J lost 2 bases, and 4 bases stayed unmatched. Germline CDR1 and CDR2: LNHDA and SQIVND (reference sequence). The CDR3 has 15 residues.

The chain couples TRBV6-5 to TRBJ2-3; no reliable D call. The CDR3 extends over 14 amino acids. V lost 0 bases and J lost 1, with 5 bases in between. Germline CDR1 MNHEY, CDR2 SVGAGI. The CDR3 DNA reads TGTGCCAGCAGTTACTCGTATGGCACAGATACGCAGTATTTT. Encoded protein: CASSYSYGTDTQYF.